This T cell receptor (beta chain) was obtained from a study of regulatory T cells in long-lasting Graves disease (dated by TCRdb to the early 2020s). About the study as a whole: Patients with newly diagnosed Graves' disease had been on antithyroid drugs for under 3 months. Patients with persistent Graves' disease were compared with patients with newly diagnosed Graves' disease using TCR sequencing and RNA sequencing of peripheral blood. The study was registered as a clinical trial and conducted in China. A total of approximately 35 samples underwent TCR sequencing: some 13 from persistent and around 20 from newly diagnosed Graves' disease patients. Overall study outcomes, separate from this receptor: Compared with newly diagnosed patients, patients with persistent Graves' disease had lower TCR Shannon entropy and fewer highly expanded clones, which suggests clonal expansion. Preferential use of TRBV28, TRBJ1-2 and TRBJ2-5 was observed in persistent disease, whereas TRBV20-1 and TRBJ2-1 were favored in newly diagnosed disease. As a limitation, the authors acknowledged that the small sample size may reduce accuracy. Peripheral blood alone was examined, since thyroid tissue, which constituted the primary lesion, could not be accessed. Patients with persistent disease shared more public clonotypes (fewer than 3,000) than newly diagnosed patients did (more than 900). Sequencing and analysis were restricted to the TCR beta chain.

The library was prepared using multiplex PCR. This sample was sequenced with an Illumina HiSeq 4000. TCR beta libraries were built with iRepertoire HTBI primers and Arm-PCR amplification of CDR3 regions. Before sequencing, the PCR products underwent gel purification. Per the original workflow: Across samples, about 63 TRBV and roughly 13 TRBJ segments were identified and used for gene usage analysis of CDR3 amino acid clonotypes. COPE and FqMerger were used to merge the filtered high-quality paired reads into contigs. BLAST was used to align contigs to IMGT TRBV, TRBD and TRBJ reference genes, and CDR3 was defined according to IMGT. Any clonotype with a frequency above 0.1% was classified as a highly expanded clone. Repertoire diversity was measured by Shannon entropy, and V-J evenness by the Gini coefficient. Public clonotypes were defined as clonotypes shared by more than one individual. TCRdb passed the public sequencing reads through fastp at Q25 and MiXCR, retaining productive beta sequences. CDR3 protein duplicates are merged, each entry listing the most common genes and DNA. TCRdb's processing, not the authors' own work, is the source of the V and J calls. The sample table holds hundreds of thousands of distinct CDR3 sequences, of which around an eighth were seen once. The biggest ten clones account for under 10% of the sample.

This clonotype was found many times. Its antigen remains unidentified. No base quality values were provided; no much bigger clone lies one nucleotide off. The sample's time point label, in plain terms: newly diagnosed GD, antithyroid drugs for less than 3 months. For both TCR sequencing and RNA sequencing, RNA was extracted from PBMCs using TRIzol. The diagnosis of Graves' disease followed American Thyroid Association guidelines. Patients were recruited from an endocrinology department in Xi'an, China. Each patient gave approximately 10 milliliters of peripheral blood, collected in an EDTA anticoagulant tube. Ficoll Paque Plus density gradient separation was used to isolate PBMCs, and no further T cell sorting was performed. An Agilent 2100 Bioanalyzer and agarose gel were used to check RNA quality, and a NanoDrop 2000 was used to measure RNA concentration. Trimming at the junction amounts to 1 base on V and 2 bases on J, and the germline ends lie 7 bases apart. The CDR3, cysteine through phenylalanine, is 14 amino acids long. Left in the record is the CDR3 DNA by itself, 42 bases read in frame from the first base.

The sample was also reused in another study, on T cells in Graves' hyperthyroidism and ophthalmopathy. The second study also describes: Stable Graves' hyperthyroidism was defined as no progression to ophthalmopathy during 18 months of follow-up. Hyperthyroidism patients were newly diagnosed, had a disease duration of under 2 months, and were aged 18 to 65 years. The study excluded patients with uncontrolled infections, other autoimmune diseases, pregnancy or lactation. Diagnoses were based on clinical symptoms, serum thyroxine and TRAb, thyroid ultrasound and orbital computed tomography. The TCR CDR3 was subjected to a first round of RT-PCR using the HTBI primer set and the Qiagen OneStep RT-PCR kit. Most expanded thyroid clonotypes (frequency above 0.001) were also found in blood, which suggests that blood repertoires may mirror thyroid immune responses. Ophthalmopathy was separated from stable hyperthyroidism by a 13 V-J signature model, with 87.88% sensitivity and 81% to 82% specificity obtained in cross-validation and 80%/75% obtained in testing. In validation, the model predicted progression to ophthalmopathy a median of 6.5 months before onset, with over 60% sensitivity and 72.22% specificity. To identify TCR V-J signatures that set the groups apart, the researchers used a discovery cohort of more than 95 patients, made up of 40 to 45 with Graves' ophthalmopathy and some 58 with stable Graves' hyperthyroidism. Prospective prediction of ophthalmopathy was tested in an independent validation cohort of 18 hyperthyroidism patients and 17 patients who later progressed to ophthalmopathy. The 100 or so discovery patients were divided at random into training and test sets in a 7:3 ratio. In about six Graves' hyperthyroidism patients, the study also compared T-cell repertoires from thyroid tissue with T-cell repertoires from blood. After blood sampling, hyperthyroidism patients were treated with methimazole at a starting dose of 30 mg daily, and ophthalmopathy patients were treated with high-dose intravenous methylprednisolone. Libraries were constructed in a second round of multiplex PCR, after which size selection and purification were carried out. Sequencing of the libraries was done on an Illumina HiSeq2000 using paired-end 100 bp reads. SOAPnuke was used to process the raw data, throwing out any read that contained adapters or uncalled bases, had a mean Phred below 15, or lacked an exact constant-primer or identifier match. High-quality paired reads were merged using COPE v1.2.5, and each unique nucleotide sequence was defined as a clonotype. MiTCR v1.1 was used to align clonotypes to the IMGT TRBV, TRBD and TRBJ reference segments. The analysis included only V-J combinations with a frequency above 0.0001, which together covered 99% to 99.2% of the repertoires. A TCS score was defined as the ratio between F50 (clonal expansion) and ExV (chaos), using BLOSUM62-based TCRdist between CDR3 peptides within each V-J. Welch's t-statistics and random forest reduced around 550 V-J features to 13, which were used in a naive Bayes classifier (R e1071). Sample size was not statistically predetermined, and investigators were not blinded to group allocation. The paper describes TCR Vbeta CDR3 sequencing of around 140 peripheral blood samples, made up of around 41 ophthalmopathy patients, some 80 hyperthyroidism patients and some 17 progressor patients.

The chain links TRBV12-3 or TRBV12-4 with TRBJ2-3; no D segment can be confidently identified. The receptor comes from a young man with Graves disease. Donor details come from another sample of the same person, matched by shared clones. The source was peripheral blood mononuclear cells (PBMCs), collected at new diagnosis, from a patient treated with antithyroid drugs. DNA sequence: TGTGCCAGCAGTTTAGGGTCCCCCACAGATACGCAGTATTTT. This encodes CASSLGSPTDTQYF.